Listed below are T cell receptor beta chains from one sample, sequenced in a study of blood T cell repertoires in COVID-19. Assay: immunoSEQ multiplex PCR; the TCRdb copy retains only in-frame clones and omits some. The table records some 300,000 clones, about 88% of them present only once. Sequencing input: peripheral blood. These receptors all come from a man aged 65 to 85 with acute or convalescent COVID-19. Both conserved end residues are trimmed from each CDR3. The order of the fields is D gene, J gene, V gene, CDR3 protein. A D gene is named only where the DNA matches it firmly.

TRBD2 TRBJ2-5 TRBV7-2 ASSFSGTSGGETQY
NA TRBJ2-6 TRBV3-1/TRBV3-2 ASSQGGRSSGANVLT
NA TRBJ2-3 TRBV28 ASSLSAGSLWDTQY
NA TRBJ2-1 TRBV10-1 ASSDFSGEQF
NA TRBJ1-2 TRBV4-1 ASSLADRESTYGYT
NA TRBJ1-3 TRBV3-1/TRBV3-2 ASSHPGQISGNTIY
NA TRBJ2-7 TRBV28 ASSFVEQY
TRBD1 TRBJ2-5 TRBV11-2 ASSPQNRGQGETQY
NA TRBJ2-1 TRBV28 ASSTGLNRYNEQF
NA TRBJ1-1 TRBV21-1 ASSKWGTENTEAF
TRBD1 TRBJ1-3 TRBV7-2 ASSYGTGPHSGNTIY
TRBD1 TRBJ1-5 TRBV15 ATSGGQTSQPQH
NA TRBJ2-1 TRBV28 ATKTDTFSSYNEQF
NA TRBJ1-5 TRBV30 AWSGTLYSNQPQH
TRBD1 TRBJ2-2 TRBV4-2 ASSQGTGDTGELF
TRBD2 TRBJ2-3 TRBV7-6 ASSPKGLAGGTDTQY
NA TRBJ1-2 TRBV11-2 ASSLEGGGYT
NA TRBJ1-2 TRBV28 ASLVGGRVVGYT
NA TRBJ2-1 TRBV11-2 ASSASSTQGEQF
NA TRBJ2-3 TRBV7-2 ASSLTVMSTDTQY
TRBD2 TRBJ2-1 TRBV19 ASSRLYGTSGRLNNEQF
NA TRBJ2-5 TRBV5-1 ASSFRGYQETQY
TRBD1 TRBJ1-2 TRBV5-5 ASSSILPGQGAAGYT
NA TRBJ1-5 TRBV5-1 ASSLEGNGNQPQH
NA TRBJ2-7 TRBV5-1 ASSLVPTATYEQY
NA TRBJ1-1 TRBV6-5 ASSRGLGGTEAF
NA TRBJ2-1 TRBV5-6 ASSLVFGNSYNEQF
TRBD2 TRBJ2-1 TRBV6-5 ASSLEAGGYNEQF
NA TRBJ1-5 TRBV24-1 ATSVAGGPQH
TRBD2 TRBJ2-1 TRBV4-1 ASSQGGTSFNEQF
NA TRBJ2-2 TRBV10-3 AISDLRVTANTGELF
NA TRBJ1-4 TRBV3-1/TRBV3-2 ASSPYTDGYATNEKLF
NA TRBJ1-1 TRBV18 ASRRGVNTEAF
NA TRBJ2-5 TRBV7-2 ASSQAGSGTQY
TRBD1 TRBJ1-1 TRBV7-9 ASSRGQGLSEAF
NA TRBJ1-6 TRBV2 ASSDQGIH
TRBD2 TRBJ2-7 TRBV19 ASSIVAGESYEQY
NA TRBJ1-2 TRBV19 ASSIGVPYGYT
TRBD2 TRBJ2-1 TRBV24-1 ATSDLSLAGKGEQF
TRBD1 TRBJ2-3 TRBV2 ASSARQGLGTQY
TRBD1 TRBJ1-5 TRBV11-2 ASSPTGHQPQH
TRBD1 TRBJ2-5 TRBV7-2 ASSLAGQGPETQY
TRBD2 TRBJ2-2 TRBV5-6 ASSFGGTNTGELF
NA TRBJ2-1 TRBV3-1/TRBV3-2 ASSQDRVGEQF
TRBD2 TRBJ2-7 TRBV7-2 ASSSGTTYYEQY
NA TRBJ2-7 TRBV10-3 AISPGAGATYEQY
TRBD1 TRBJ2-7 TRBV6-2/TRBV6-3 ASSYRPGQEGHEQY
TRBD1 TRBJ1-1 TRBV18 ASSPPSDRVGYVAF
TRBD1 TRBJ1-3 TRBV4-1 ASSPGTGPGNTIY
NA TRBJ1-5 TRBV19 ASTKTGTGQPQH
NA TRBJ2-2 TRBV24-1 ATSDFRRENTGELF
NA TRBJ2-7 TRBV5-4 ASSFDMMSYEQY
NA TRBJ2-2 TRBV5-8 ASSLRTVNTGELF
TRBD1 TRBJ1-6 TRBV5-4 ASSRATGDYNSPLH
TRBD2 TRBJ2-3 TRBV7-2 ASFTRRGETDTQY
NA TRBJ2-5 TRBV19 ASSIADTDQETQY
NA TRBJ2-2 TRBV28 ASSLLGGELF